A selection of T cell receptor beta chains follows, all from one sample in a study of cytomegalovirus exposure and HLA in healthy donors. Method: immunoSEQ multiplex PCR; TCRdb's copy keeps in-frame clones and lacks some. The sample holds 180,000 or so clones, 82% seen once. The sequenced sample consisted of PBMCs. These receptors all come from a woman between 50 and 59 years old in good health and CMV-seropositive. CDR3s leave out the opening cysteine and the closing phenylalanine or tryptophan.

J gene	V gene	CDR3 protein
TRBJ2-3	TRBV6-1	ASRRGGALTDTQY
TRBJ1-6	TRBV7-9	SSSRGTGYNSPLH
TRBJ2-7	TRBV7-9	SSSSTGLAGARRD
TRBJ2-6	TRBV21-1	ASSIPSGTGGKSGANVLT
TRBJ2-4	TRBV2	ASSESLLAKNIQY
TRBJ1-1	TRBV6-1	ASRQGADTEAF
TRBJ1-5	TRBV25-1	ASSYRVNQPQH
TRBJ1-5	TRBV11-2	ASSRLAGLSQPQH
TRBJ2-7	TRBV29-1	SVGQGTDEQY
TRBJ2-1	TRBV19	ASSTRTGDDEQF
TRBJ1-3	TRBV27	ASSLVSPQGELNTIY
TRBJ2-7	TRBV7-2	ASRTRGWSAPYEQY
TRBJ2-7	TRBV2	ASSEPGLYEQY
TRBJ2-7	TRBV7-9	SSSRGTSGTYEQY
TRBJ2-7	TRBV28	ASSLPGYEQY
TRBJ2-1	TRBV7-2	ASSFPRTAYNEQF
TRBJ2-2	TRBV6-4	ASRPNGNTGELF
TRBJ2-4	TRBV9	ASSVGAGGGDSQY
TRBJ1-5	TRBV19	ASSLQGNRNQPQH
TRBJ2-7	TRBV7-2	ASSNRDRTYEQY
TRBJ2-5	TRBV5-4	ASSLARTSGETQY
TRBJ1-4	TRBV27	ASSWRQGAGAEKLF
TRBJ2-4	TRBV30	AWSVGVGIQY
TRBJ1-1	TRBV6-6	ASGYPGVRTEAF
TRBJ1-2	TRBV28	ASSLEQPNYGYT
TRBJ1-2	TRBV28	ASILAGRGRGYT
TRBJ2-2	TRBV18	ASSSLFGSGRNTGELF
TRBJ2-7	TRBV28	ASSLGQSSYEQY
TRBJ2-2	TRBV2	ASSGQGLIGELF
TRBJ2-1	TRBV11-2	ASSLGFVAGGLDEQF
TRBJ2-2	TRBV5-1	ASSNRTGGSGELF
TRBJ1-2	TRBV25-1	ASSESTGSNGYT